This T cell receptor (beta chain) was obtained from a study of kidney transplant recipient with SARS-CoV-2 infection. Germline-derived CDR1 and CDR2 are MNHEY and SVGAGI. V shed 5 bases, J shed 2 bases, and the junction held 6 bases outside the gene matches. The CDR3 runs to 16 residues. A single record per CDR3 protein comes from TCRdb applying MiXCR to the reads. The sample gives roughly 250,000 distinct CDR3 sequences, around 30% of which show up once; less than 8.5% is in the top ten. This specimen was a blood sample, taken at baseline and on day 111 from a kidney transplant recipient. The rearrangement links TRBV6-5 to TRBJ2-6; 7 nucleotides align to TRBD2. The clonotype was recovered from a young adult male patient who had COVID-19 and was a kidney transplant recipient. Some of the T cells may derive from the graft donor. CDR3 nucleotides: TGTGCCAGCAGTGATTTCGGGGGGACTGGGGCCAACGTCCTGACTTTC. Encoded protein: CASSDFGGTGANVLTF.